A single sample is the source of the 18 T cell receptor beta chains below, sequenced in a study of shared clonotypes between healthy human individuals (dated by TCRdb to 2018 to 2021). Library preparation was by the immunoSEQ multiplex PCR assay. TCRdb's version of the immuneACCESS table is confined to in-frame rearrangements and falls short of the full clone set. An unresolved V gene accounts for under half of the shortfall where checked; the remainder is of unknown origin. The sample has roughly 1,600,000 clones on record, approximately 98.5% of them singletons. Jointly, the top ten make up approximately 0.4% of the sample. The sample taken for sequencing was naive CD4+ T cells sorted from blood. Interpreted using the paper, the cell subset or site label stands for: CD45RA+ positively selected. The receptors come from a man aged 30-40 years in good health.

The rearrangement joins TRBV13 to TRBJ2-7; no firm D call. V was cut by 3 bases and J by 6 bases, with 9 bases left in between. Germline values: CDR1 PRHDT, CDR2 FYEKMQ (reference sequence). The CDR3 loop spans 12 amino acids. The CDR3 sequence is CASSFKYGEQYF. The DNA of the CDR3 is TGTGCCAGCAGCTTTAAGTATGGCGAGCAGTACTTC.

This CDR3 reads CASSLDNFDRANQPQHF. The DNA of the CDR3 is TGTGCCAGCAGCTTAGATAACTTCGACAGGGCGAATCAGCCCCAGCATTTT. V and J are TRBV11-2 and TRBJ1-5, with 7 nucleotides matching TRBD1. Trimming took 0 bases from V and 4 from J; bases not matched to a gene: 9. The CDR3 contains 17 residues. Germline V CDR1 and CDR2: SGHAT, FQNNGV.

The chain has TRBV9 and TRBJ2-7, with a possible D match to TRBD1 (5 bases). The CDR3 length is 14 residues. Deletions cut 4 bases from V and 0 bases from J, with 11 bases between. CDR1 and CDR2 from the germline V gene are SGDLS and YYNGEE. The CDR3 bases are TGTGCCAGCAGCACGTCAGGGAACTCCTACGAGCAGTACTTC. The encoded protein is CASSTSGNSYEQYF. Drawing the rest from reference TRBV9 and TRBJ2-7, the complete variable domain is DSGVTQTPKHLITATGQRVTLRCSPRSGDLSVYWYQQSLDQGLQFLIQYYNGEERAKGNILERFSAQQFPDLHSELNLSSLELGDSALYFCASSTSGNSYEQYFGPGTRLTVT.

J is TRBJ1-3 and V is TRBV18; D remains ambiguous. V was pared by 1 base and J by 0 bases, with 10 bases between. Germline V gene data show CDR1 as KGHSH and CDR2 as LQKENI. CDR3 length: 16 residues. In DNA, the CDR3 is TGTGCCAGCTCACCACGGGAGTTTGGCTCTGGAAACACCATATATTTT. Translated: CASSPREFGSGNTIYF.

The rearrangement uses TRBV28 and TRBJ2-7, with D unclear. Germline V gives CDR1 MDHEN, CDR2 SYDVKM. V lost 8 bases and J 9 bases, leaving 8 bases between the germline ends. The CDR3 consists of 9 residues. The CDR3 sequence: CASGPTQYF. The CDR3 bases are TGTGCCAGCGGACCGACGCAGTACTTC.

The CDR3 DNA sequence: TGTGCCAGCAGTATCGGGTACCCCTACGAGCAGTACTTC. This sequence encodes CASSIGYPYEQYF. The chain employs TRBV6-5 and TRBJ2-7; no clear D gene. Trimming shortened V by 5 bases and J by 2 bases, and 10 bases separated the two germline ends. The germline V gene encodes CDR1 MNHEY and CDR2 SVGAGI. This CDR3 is built from 13 residues.

This clone was detected once. The chain carries TRBV29-1 and TRBJ2-5; TRBD2 matches 11 bases. Germline-derived CDR1 and CDR2 are SQVTM and ANQGSEA. The CDR3 contains 13 residues. V lost 6 bases to trimming and J lost 4 bases; unmatched junction nucleotides: 4. For the CDR3, the DNA is TGCAGCGTCCAGCTAGCGGGAGGAGAGACCCAGTACTTC. Residues: CSVQLAGGETQYF.

This chain connects TRBV5-1 to TRBJ1-2; the D gene is possibly TRBD1 (5 bases). V lost 3 bases to trimming and J lost 1 base, with 13 bases between them. The CDR3 sequence is 15 residues long. CDR1 is SGHRS and CDR2 is YFSETQ in the germline V gene. The CDR3 DNA follows: TGCGCCAGCAGCTCGGGACGACTAGTTAACTATGGCTACACCTTC. As protein: CASSSGRLVNYGYTF.

Concerning this clone: The same CDR3 also results from other DNA sequences found in this sample. The V call is TRBV5-4, the J call TRBJ1-2; tentatively, D is TRBD1 (6 bases). CDR3 length: 14 residues. V gave up 0 bases and J gave up 0 bases, with 6 bases separating them. Germline loops: CDR1 SGHNT, CDR2 YYREEE (reference sequence). CDR3 sequence (DNA): TGTGCCAGCAGCTTGGGACAGGCTAACTATGGCTACACCTTC. This translates into CASSLGQANYGYTF. Using reference TRBV5-4 and TRBJ1-2 for the parts outside the CDR3, the full variable domain is ETGVTQSPTHLIKTRGQQVTLRCSSQSGHNTVSWYQQALGQGPQFIFQYYREEENGRGNFPPRFSGLQFPNYSSELNVNALELDDSALYLCASSLGQANYGYTFGSGTRLTVV.

This chain links TRBV18 with TRBJ2-7; D perhaps matches TRBD1 (5 bases). The V gene lost 11 bases and the J gene lost 6 bases, with 14 bases spanning the gap. Germline-derived CDR1 and CDR2 are KGHSH and LQKENI. This CDR3 spans 11 amino acids. This CDR3 reads CASQGLSEQYF. CDR3 in DNA: TGTGCCTCCCAGGGCCTGAGCGAGCAGTACTTC.

The CDR3 DNA reads as TGTGCCAGCAGTTTATTAAGACTCTTAGCTACAGATACGCAGTATTTT. Translation: CASSLLRLLATDTQYF. J is TRBJ2-3 and V is TRBV28; D ambiguous. The CDR3 spans 16 residues. CDR1 and CDR2 (germline): MDHEN, SYDVKM. With 1 base removed from V and 3 bases from J, the gap between germline ends came to 14 bases.

The rearrangement links TRBV4-3 to TRBJ2-3, with 7 bases that match TRBD1. CDR1 LGHNA and CDR2 YSLEER come from the germline V gene. This CDR3 contains 15 residues. The ends lost 6 bases at V and 4 bases at J; junction bases unmatched: 10. The CDR3 DNA is TGCGCCAGCAGGGAAGGGATTACAGGGGCAGATACGCAGTATTTT. This codes for CASREGITGADTQYF.

This rearrangement joins TRBV2 to TRBJ2-2; 7 bases agree with TRBD2. With 8 bases clipped from V and 7 bases from J, the junction kept 4 bases outside the gene matches. The CDR3 totals 12 residues. Germline CDR1 SNHLY, CDR2 FYNNEI. The CDR3 nucleotides read TGTGCCAGCGGGCGGGAGATCGGGGAGCTGTTTTTT. Translated, it gives CASGREIGELFF.

This chain connects TRBV28 to TRBJ1-2, with TRBD1 identical over 9 bases. Germline V gene lookup returns CDR1 MDHEN and CDR2 SYDVKM. V shed 6 bases, J shed 7 bases, and the junction held 9 bases outside the gene matches. The CDR3 is made up of 14 amino acids. CDR3: CASRTGTGFFGYTF. CDR3 coding DNA: TGTGCCAGCAGAACAGGGACAGGGTTTTTTGGCTACACCTTC.

About this clone itself: The same CDR3 is also encoded by other DNA sequences in this sample. The rearrangement joins TRBV19 to TRBJ2-7, with 10 bases matching TRBD2. V gave up 3 bases and J gave up 2 bases; unmatched junction bases: 7. The CDR3 has 16 amino acids. Germline values: CDR1 LNHDA, CDR2 SQIVND (reference sequence). The CDR3 spells CASSIRLAGGTYEQYF. The CDR3, as DNA: TGTGCCAGTAGTATCCGACTAGCGGGCGGCACCTACGAGCAGTACTTC.

This clone appeared once. This chain uses TRBV29-1 with TRBJ2-3, with TRBD2 matching 7 bases. CDR1 is SQVTM and CDR2 is ANQGSEA in the germline V gene. This CDR3 is 16 amino acids long. J gave up 0 bases and V 1 base, and 7 bases lay outside the gene matches. The chain's CDR3 is CSVEAGGLSSTDTQYF. The DNA for the CDR3 is TGCAGCGTTGAAGCGGGAGGTCTCTCTAGCACAGATACGCAGTATTTT.

The chain couples TRBV5-1 to TRBJ2-5; possibly TRBD1 for D (5 bases). CDR1 and CDR2 from the germline V gene are SGHRS and YFSETQ. This CDR3 is 14 amino acids long. The ends were cut back, 4 bases at V and 5 bases at J, with 15 bases in the middle. The CDR3: CASSKNSKGETQYF. As DNA, the CDR3 is TGCGCCAGCAGCAAGAACTCCAAGGGGGAGACCCAGTACTTC.

On this clone: Germline is not matched at one junction end, which may reflect a read error. The genes are TRBV19 and TRBJ2-3, with a weak D call TRBD2 (5 bases). CDR3 size: 14 residues. The germline gives CDR1 LNHDA, CDR2 SQIVND (reference sequence). CDR3: CTSGWGVVTDTQYF. The CDR3 DNA is TGTACCAGCGGATGGGGAGTGGTTACAGATACGCAGTATTTT.